This TCR beta chain was captured by sequencing in a study of blood T cell repertoires in COVID-19. Study-level background: COVID-19 samples, acute and convalescent, were from the United States, Italy and Spain. The cDNA or gDNA used as material had been derived from T cells, B-cell-depleted T cells, or PBMCs.

CDR3 size: 15 residues. CDR1 and CDR2 (germline): MNHEY, SVGAGI. The ends were cut back, 3 bases at V and 0 bases at J, with 9 bases in the middle. Concerning this clone itself: This CDR3 is also generated by other DNA sequences in the sample.

Methods used by the authors: Amplification of reference gene primers was used by the study to estimate nucleated cell counts. The method was immunoSEQ multiplex PCR; TCRdb's version includes in-frame clones alone and lacks a portion of them. V and J calls and clone size follow that table, whereas D and trimming were derived from the DNA. The sample holds tens of thousands of clones; less than 85% are singletons and the top ten take about 5%. The TCR originated in a woman aged 80 or over with active or convalescent COVID-19. Sequenced material: peripheral blood. This chain uses TRBV6-5 with TRBJ1-3; D gene ambiguous. The CDR3 DNA reads as TGTGCCAGCAGTTATAAACCGCGCTCTGGAAACACCATATATTTT. Translating it yields CASSYKPRSGNTIYF.